The clone carrying this TCR beta chain was seen just once. As originally analysed: Estimated nucleated cell counts came from reference gene primer amplification. Using immunoSEQ multiplex PCR, the repertoire was profiled, and TCRdb retains in-frame clones only, with some absent. V and J calls and clone size follow that table, whereas D and trimming were derived from the DNA. In the table there are under 100,000 clones, 85% to 95% of which are singletons. The data were taken from a study of blood T cell repertoires in COVID-19. Study summary: The United States, Italy and Spain provided the acute and convalescent COVID-19 samples. PBMCs, B-cell-depleted T cells, or T cells were the source of the cDNA or gDNA that made up the material.

The sequenced sample consisted of peripheral blood. The sequence came from a woman aged 60 to 75 with active COVID-19.

DNA of the CDR3: TGTGCCAGTAGACGGGACAGCTTGAACACTGAAGCTTTCTTT. It specifies CASRRDSLNTEAFF. The chain employs TRBV19 and TRBJ1-1, with 7 bases matching TRBD1. The CDR3 loop spans 14 amino acids. V lost 6 bases to trimming and J lost 0 bases; unmatched junction nucleotides: 4. Looked up from germline, CDR1 is LNHDA and CDR2 is SQIVND (reference sequence).